The source of this T cell receptor (beta chain) is a study of blood T cell repertoires in COVID-19. Study overall: The analysed material was cDNA or gDNA that came from T cells, B-cell-depleted T cells, or PBMCs.

Assay used: immunoSEQ multiplex PCR; TCRdb lists only in-frame clones, some missing. The sample has under 300,000 clones, roughly 86% seen once. CDR3 length equals 14 residues. CDR1 and CDR2 (germline): SEHNR, FQNEAQ (reference sequence). The junction had 5 bases not matched to a gene; V was cut back by 2 bases and J by 4 bases. Sequenced: peripheral blood. J is TRBJ2-7 and V is TRBV7-9; 7 bases agree with TRBD1. This sequence was found in a man of 80 years or more with acute or convalescent COVID-19. The CDR3 DNA follows: TGTGCCAGCAGCTTAAGCACAGGGGCATACGAGCAGTACTTC. Amino acid sequence: CASSLSTGAYEQYF.